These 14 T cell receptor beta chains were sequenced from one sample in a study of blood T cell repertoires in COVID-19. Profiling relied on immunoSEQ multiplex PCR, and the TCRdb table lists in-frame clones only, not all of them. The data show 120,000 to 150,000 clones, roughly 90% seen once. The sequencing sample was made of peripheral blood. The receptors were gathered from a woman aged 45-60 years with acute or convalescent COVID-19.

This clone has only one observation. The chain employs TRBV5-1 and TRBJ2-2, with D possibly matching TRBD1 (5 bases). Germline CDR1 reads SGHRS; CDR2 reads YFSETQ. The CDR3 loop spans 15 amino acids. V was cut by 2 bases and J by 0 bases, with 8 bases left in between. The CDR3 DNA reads TGCGCCAGCAGCTTTTCAGGGCCGAACACCGGGGAGCTGTTTTTT. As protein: CASSFSGPNTGELFF. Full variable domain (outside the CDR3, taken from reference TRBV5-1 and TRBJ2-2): KAGVTQTPRYLIKTRGQQVTLSCSPISGHRSVSWYQQTPGQGLQFLFEYFSETQRNKGNFPGRFSGRQFSNSRSEMNVSTLELGDSALYLCASSFSGPNTGELFFGEGSRLTVL.

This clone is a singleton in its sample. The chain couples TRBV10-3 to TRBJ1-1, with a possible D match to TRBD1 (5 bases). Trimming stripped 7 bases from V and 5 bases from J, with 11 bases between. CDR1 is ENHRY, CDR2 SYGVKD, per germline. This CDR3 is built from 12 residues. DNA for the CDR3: TGTGCCATCAATGGGGGGGGGACTGAAGCTTTCTTT. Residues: CAINGGGTEAFF.

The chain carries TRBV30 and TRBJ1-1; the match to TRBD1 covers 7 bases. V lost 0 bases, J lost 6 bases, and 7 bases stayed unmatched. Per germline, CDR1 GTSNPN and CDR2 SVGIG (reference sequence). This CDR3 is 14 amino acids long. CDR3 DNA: TGTGCCTGGAGTGTGGGACAGATTAACTCTGAAGCTTTCTTT. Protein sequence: CAWSVGQINSEAFF. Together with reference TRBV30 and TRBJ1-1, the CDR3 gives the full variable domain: SQTIHQWPATLVQPVGSPLSLECTVEGTSNPNLYWYRQAAGRGLQLLFYSVGIGQISSEVPQNLSASRPQDRQFILSSKKLLLSDSGFYLCAWSVGQINSEAFFGQGTRLTVV.

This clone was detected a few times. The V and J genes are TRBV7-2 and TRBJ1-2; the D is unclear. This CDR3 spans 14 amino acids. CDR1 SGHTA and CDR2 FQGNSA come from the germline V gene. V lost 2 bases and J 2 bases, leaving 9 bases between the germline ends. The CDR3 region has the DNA TGTGCCAGCAGCTTATTAACTAGGAACTATGGCTACACCTTC. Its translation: CASSLLTRNYGYTF. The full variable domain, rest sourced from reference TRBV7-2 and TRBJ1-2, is GAGVSQSPSNKVTEKGKDVELRCDPISGHTALYWYRQSLGQGLEFLIYFQGNSAPDKSGLPSDRFSAERTGGSVSTLTIQRTQQEDSAVYLCASSLLTRNYGYTFGSGTRLTVV.

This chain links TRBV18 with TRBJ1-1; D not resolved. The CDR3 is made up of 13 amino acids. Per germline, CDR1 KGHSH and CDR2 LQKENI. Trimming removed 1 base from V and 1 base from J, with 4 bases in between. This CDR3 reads CASSPQQNTEAFF. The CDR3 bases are TGTGCCAGCTCACCACAACAGAACACTGAAGCTTTCTTT.

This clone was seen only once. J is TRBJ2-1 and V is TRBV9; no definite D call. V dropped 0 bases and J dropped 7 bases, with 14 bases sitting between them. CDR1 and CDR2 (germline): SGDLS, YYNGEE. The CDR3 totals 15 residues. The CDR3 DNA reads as TGTGCCAGCAGCGTAGTGGCAGCACAAGCGAATGAGCAGTTCTTC. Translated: CASSVVAAQANEQFF.

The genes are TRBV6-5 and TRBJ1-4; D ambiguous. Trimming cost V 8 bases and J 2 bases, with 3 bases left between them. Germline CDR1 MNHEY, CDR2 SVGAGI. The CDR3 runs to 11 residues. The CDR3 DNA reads TGTGCCAGCTCTACTAATGAAAAACTGTTTTTT. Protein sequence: CASSTNEKLFF.

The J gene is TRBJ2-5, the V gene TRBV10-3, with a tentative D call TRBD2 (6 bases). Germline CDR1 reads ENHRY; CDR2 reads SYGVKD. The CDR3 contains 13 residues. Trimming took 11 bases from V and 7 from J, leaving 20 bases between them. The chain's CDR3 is CAATSDPFGTQYF. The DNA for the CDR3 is TGTGCCGCGACTAGTGATCCGTTCGGGACCCAGTACTTC.

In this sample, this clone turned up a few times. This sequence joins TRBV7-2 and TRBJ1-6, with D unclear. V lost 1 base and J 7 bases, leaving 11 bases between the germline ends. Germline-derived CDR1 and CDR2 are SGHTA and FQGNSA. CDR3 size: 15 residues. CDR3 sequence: CASSLVGLSNSPLHF. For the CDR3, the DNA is TGTGCCAGCAGCTTAGTCGGTCTGTCGAATTCACCCCTCCACTTT. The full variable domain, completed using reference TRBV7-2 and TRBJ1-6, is GAGVSQSPSNKVTEKGKDVELRCDPISGHTALYWYRQSLGQGLEFLIYFQGNSAPDKSGLPSDRFSAERTGGSVSTLTIQRTQQEDSAVYLCASSLVGLSNSPLHFGNGTRLTVT.

CDR3 in amino acids: CATSDLASGGTLTGELFF. For the CDR3, the DNA is TGTGCCACCAGTGATTTAGCCAGCGGGGGGACATTAACCGGGGAGCTGTTTTTT. The chain recombines TRBV24-1 with TRBJ2-2; 9 nucleotides align to TRBD2. This CDR3 region has 18 residues. V gave up 1 base and J gave up 5 bases; unmatched junction bases: 10. CDR1 KGHDR and CDR2 SFDVKD come from the germline V gene.

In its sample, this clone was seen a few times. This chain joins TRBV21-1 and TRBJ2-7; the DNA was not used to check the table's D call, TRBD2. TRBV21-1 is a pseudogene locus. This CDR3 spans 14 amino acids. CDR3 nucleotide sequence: TGTGCCAGCAGCAACCGGGACTCTTCCTACGAGCAGTACTTC. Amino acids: CASSNRDSSYEQYF.

The CDR3 nucleotides read TGTGCCAGTAGTGTCACCGGGACTAGCGGCTACGAGCAGTACTTC. Translating gives CASSVTGTSGYEQYF. The V gene is TRBV19, the J gene TRBJ2-7; 11 positions match TRBD2. The CDR3 runs 15 residues. The germline V gene encodes CDR1 LNHDA and CDR2 SQIVND (reference sequence). V gave up 5 bases and J gave up 3 bases; unmatched junction bases: 6.

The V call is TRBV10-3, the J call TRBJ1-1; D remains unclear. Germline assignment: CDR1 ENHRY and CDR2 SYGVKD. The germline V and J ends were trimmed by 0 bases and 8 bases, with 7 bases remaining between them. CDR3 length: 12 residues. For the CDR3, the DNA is TGTGCCATCAGTGAGTCTGGCCAAGAAGCTTTCTTT. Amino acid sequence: CAISESGQEAFF.

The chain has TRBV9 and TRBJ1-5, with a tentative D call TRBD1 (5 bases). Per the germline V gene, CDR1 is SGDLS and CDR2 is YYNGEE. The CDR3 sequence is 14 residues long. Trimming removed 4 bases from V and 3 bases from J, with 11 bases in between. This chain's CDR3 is CASSPDSSNQPQHF. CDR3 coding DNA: TGTGCCAGCAGCCCCGACAGTTCCAATCAGCCCCAGCATTTT.